This TCR beta chain came from a study of Graves' ophthalmopathy and Graves' hyperthyroidism. In germline, CDR1 is SGHTS, CDR2 YDEGEE. The CDR3 covers 14 residues. Trimming pared 2 bases from V and 2 bases from J, leaving 11 bases between. This clonotype was seen repeatedly, ten times or more. What it binds is unknown. Fresh peripheral blood (10 ml) yielded the PBMCs. As the template, RNA transcripts were used to amplify TCR beta CDR3 regions. Second-round multiplex PCR came after first-round RT-PCR with HTBI primers. In TCRdb, the multiplex PCR reads were re-called with MiXCR into one record per CDR3 protein. The sample carries tens of thousands of distinct CDR3 sequences, about half recorded once. Study-level points and caveats: The authors also found most expanded thyroid clonotypes above 0.001 frequency in blood.

Material for sequencing was peripheral blood. The chain joins TRBV5-8 to TRBJ2-7; D is uncertain. This receptor was identified in an adult woman with stable Graves' hyperthyroidism. CDR3 sequence (DNA): TGTGCCAGCAGCTTCGGGCCGTTACCCTACGAGCAGTACTTC. Translating it yields CASSFGPLPYEQYF.